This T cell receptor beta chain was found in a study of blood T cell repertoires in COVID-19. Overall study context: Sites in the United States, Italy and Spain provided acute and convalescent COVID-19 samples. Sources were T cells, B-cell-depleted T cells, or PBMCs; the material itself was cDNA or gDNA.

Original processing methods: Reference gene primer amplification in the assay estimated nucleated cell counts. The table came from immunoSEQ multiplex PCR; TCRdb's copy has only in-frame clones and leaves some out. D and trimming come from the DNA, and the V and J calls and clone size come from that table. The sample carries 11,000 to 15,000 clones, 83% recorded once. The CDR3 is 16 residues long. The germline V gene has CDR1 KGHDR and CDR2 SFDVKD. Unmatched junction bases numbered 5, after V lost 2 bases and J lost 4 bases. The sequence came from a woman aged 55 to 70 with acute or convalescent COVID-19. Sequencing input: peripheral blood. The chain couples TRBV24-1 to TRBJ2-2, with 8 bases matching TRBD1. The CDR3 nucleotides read TGTGCCACCAGTGATTCGAGACAGGGGATCACCGGGGAGCTGTTTTTT. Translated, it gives CATSDSRQGITGELFF.